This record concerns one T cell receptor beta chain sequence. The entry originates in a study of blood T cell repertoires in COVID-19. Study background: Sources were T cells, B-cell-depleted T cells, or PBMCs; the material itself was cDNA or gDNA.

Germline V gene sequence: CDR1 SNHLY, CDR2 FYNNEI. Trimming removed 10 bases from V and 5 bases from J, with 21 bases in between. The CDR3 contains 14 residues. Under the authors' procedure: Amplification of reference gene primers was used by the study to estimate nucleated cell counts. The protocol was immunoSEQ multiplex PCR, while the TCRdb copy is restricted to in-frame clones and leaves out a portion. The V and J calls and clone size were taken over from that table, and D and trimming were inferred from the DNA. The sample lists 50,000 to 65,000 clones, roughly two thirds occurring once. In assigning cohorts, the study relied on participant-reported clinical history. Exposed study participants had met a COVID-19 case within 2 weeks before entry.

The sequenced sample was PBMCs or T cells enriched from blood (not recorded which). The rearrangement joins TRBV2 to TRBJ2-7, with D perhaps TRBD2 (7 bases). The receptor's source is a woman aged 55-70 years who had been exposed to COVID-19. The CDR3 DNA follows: TGTGCCACTATCCCAAAGTGGGGGGGCGACGAGCAGTACTTC. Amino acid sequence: CATIPKWGGDEQYF.